This T cell receptor beta chain is from a study of beta chain features in type 1 diabetes (dated by TCRdb to the late 2010s). A note on the overall study: Mean age, gender distribution, total cell number and subset yield did not differ between patients and healthy donors. The study compared the TCRB repertoires of sorted circulating CD4+ T cell subsets in recently diagnosed type 1 diabetes patients with those in matched healthy donors. Whereas all 30 or so donors provided naive and central memory subsets, regulatory and stem cell-like memory subsets were isolated from just 8 patients and roughly 8 healthy donors. A total of about 110 million sorted cells were examined across all samples, and the number of cells per subset was strongly correlated with RNA yield. What the study reported, not specific to this receptor: Because cDNA was sequenced instead of genomic DNA, activated cells with high expression could be over-represented, although the groups did not differ in activation or CD3 levels. A moderate but significant shortening of TCRB CDR3 length was observed in type 1 diabetes patients in all four CD4+ subsets. At VDJ recombination sites, type 1 diabetes patients had fewer insertions and more deleted nucleotides, which implies abnormalities in thymic rearrangement. PCR may preferentially amplify shorter templates, but because patient and control samples were amplified and corrected together, any resulting skew would affect both groups equally. Naive, central memory and regulatory TCRB repertoires appeared more similar among patients than among healthy donors. Because the HLA sub-analyses included only small numbers of individuals, any influence of HLA type on TCRB rearrangement was left unresolved.

The entire isolated RNA was reverse transcribed using the High Capacity cDNA Reverse Transcription Kit, and thus expressed TCRB transcripts were sequenced. Deep immunoSEQ sequencing was applied to naive, central memory and regulatory T cell samples, giving an average of roughly 3.5 million total reads per sample. Sorted cells were lysed in RLT buffer, and RNA was extracted using DNase-treated RNeasy Micro or Mini kits according to cell number. To prevent cross-contamination, every cell subset was processed on its own, while patient and healthy donor samples were processed together. TCRB sequences were amplified from cDNA with the immunoSEQ multiplex PCR, producing 87-bp fragments spanning the CDR3 region. The amplicons were sequenced using the Illumina HiSeq platform. As for how the authors treated the data: PCR bias was corrected computationally using synthetic template baselines, and reads within Hamming distance 2 were collapsed, with unmergeable singletons discarded. Reads were aligned against IMGT to assign V, D and J genes, CDR3 length and insertions or deletions at six rearrangement sites. Within each subset, clonotype counts were normalized to sorted cell number, and only after that were true diversity and Gini coefficients computed with the tcR R package. The overlap coefficient, calculated on TCRB nucleotide sequences, was used to quantify repertoire sharing. As a proxy for the pre-selection repertoire, out-of-frame TCRB sequences from naive cells were analyzed. Held by TCRdb, this immuneACCESS table contains in-frame sequences only and omits some clones. Under half of the omission traces to an unresolved V gene where checked; the cause of the rest is unknown. V and J calls and clone size come straight from that table; D and trimming were deduced from the DNA. For this sample the table gives 300,000 to 400,000 clones, of which 11% were detected only once. The ten largest account for over 0.015% of the sample.

A distance of 15 bases separates the germline ends of V and J, which lose 2 bases and 3 bases respectively. The CDR3 contains 16 residues, cysteine and phenylalanine counted. Only the CDR3 DNA stays, 48 bases, in frame from base 1. The germline V gene yields MDHEN for CDR1 and SYDVKM for CDR2. Only a few counts were recorded for this clone. Its antigen remains unidentified. Within one base of it there is no much larger clone, and no base qualities were kept. Each donor gave one peripheral blood draw, averaging approximately 0.12 L, which was collected into heparinised tubes. Naive, central memory, regulatory and stem cell-like memory CD4+ T cells were sorted on a BD FACSAria II using a panel including CD45RO, CCR7, CD25, CD127, CD95 and CD27. Every sorted population had a purity above 98%. PBMCs were isolated immediately by Lymphoprep density gradient centrifugation and stained directly without culture. Samples were stained and sorted in pairs, with one healthy donor and one patient per experiment, so that batch effects were minimized.

The origin of this receptor is a woman aged 25 to 39 in good health. Input material: naive CD4+ T cells from blood. The intended sense of this specimen's cell subset or site label: true naive CD4+ T cells. Recombination linked TRBV28 to TRBJ2-3; matching of 6 bases hints at TRBD1 as the D gene. Here the CDR3 is given as CASSLIQGLGTDTQYF. The base sequence is TGTGCCAGCAGTTTAATACAGGGTTTAGGGACAGATACGCAGTATTTT.